Listed below are T cell receptor beta chains from one sample, sequenced in a study of Graves' ophthalmopathy and Graves' hyperthyroidism. Each CDR3 protein is one row after TCRdb ran MiXCR on the multiplex PCR reads. Found here are approximately 160,000 distinct CDR3 sequences, around two fifths of them singletons; the top ten hold roughly 9%. Sequencing was carried out using peripheral blood. Receptor source: a young man with Graves' ophthalmopathy. CDR3s include the opening cysteine and the closing phenylalanine or tryptophan. The order of the fields is J gene, D gene, V gene, clone size, CDR3 DNA, CDR3 protein. A D gene is named only where the DNA matches it firmly. Clone size, where shown, is once, few, many, or a class for clones that have expanded.

J gene: TRBJ2-5
D gene: TRBD1
V gene: TRBV7-2
clone size: NA
CDR3 DNA: TGTGCCAGCAGCTTAGCTTCCAGGGGGCAGACCCAGTACTTC
CDR3 protein: CASSLASRGQTQYF

J gene: TRBJ1-2
D gene: NA
V gene: TRBV6-5
clone size: many
CDR3 DNA: TGTGCCAGCACCATCGGGGGCGCTTACTATGGCTACACCTTC
CDR3 protein: CASTIGGAYYGYTF

J gene: TRBJ1-1
D gene: NA
V gene: TRBV12-3/TRBV12-4
clone size: NA
CDR3 DNA: TGTGCCAGCAGTTCCGGGACAAAAGCTTTCTTT
CDR3 protein: CASSSGTKAFF

J gene: TRBJ2-5
D gene: NA
V gene: TRBV27
clone size: few
CDR3 DNA: TGTGCCAGCAGTTTAGACGGATACCAAGAGACCCAGTACTTC
CDR3 protein: CASSLDGYQETQYF

J gene: TRBJ1-1
D gene: NA
V gene: TRBV5-4
clone size: many
CDR3 DNA: TGTGCCAGCAGCTCGAACGGTGGGACTGAAGCTTTCTTT
CDR3 protein: CASSSNGGTEAFF

J gene: TRBJ1-5
D gene: NA
V gene: TRBV12-3/TRBV12-4
clone size: many
CDR3 DNA: TGTGCCAGCAATTTTGGGCCAACCCGACCAGGTGGCTCTGATCAGCCCCAGCATTTT
CDR3 protein: CASNFGPTRPGGSDQPQHF

J gene: TRBJ2-7
D gene: TRBD2
V gene: TRBV12-3/TRBV12-4
clone size: NA
CDR3 DNA: TGTGCCAGCAGTCCGGTGCCAATAGCGGGCGAGCAGTACTTC
CDR3 protein: CASSPVPIAGEQYF

J gene: TRBJ1-1
D gene: NA
V gene: TRBV6-5
clone size: NA
CDR3 DNA: TGTGCCAGCAGTTACTCGAATGGGGTTGGCACTGAAGCTTTCTTT
CDR3 protein: CASSYSNGVGTEAFF

J gene: TRBJ1-6
D gene: TRBD1
V gene: TRBV6-1
clone size: many
CDR3 DNA: TGTGCCAGCAAAGACAGGGGAACTTCACCCCTCCACTTT
CDR3 protein: CASKDRGTSPLHF

J gene: TRBJ1-2
D gene: NA
V gene: TRBV7-8
clone size: NA
CDR3 DNA: TGTGCCAGCAGCTTGGACGGTGCCCTATATGGCTACACCTTC
CDR3 protein: CASSLDGALYGYTF

J gene: TRBJ2-7
D gene: NA
V gene: TRBV29-1
clone size: many
CDR3 DNA: TGCAGCGTTGGAAGCCTTCAGGAAGTGCAGTACTTC
CDR3 protein: CSVGSLQEVQYF

J gene: TRBJ1-1
D gene: TRBD1
V gene: TRBV19
clone size: many
CDR3 DNA: TGTGCCAGTAGCCCGGGGACAGGGGGCCGTGAAGCTTTCTTT
CDR3 protein: CASSPGTGGREAFF

J gene: TRBJ1-5
D gene: NA
V gene: TRBV6-2/TRBV6-3
clone size: NA
CDR3 DNA: TGTGCCAGCAGAGAGGGGTGGGGAAGCAATCAGCCCCAGCATTTT
CDR3 protein: CASREGWGSNQPQHF

J gene: TRBJ2-4
D gene: NA
V gene: TRBV27
clone size: many
CDR3 DNA: TGTGCCAGCAGTTTAGTAGGCGAGCTAAGAAACATTCAGTACTTC
CDR3 protein: CASSLVGELRNIQYF

J gene: TRBJ2-7
D gene: NA
V gene: TRBV12-3/TRBV12-4
clone size: NA
CDR3 DNA: TGTGCCAGCACTCGCGGCCGATACGAGCAGTACTTC
CDR3 protein: CASTRGRYEQYF

J gene: TRBJ2-3
D gene: TRBD1
V gene: TRBV6-2/TRBV6-3
clone size: many
CDR3 DNA: TGTGCCAGCAGTACAGGACAGGGGAACACAGATACGCAGTATTTT
CDR3 protein: CASSTGQGNTDTQYF

J gene: TRBJ1-5
D gene: NA
V gene: TRBV30
clone size: many
CDR3 DNA: TGTGCCTGGGGGGCAGAGTATAGCAATCAGCCCCAGCATTTT
CDR3 protein: CAWGAEYSNQPQHF

J gene: TRBJ1-5
D gene: NA
V gene: TRBV7-2
clone size: many
CDR3 DNA: TGTGCCAGCAGCTTATCGGGGACCCTGAATCAGCCCCAGCATTTT
CDR3 protein: CASSLSGTLNQPQHF

J gene: TRBJ1-3
D gene: TRBD1
V gene: TRBV12-3/TRBV12-4
clone size: NA
CDR3 DNA: TGTGCCAGCAGGTGGACAGGGGTGCGCAACACCATATATTTT
CDR3 protein: CASRWTGVRNTIYF

J gene: TRBJ2-7
D gene: NA
V gene: TRBV7-3
clone size: NA
CDR3 DNA: TGTGCCAGCAGCTTGGGGTTCTCCCACTACGAGCAGTACTTC
CDR3 protein: CASSLGFSHYEQYF

J gene: TRBJ1-2
D gene: NA
V gene: TRBV5-1
clone size: many
CDR3 DNA: TGCGCCAGCAGCTTGGCGGCAGGGTGGAGGGGTAACTATGGCTACACCTTC
CDR3 protein: CASSLAAGWRGNYGYTF

J gene: TRBJ2-2
D gene: NA
V gene: TRBV6-6
clone size: many
CDR3 DNA: TGTGCCAGCAGGCCTAGTGGGACCGGGGAGCTGTTTTTT
CDR3 protein: CASRPSGTGELFF

J gene: TRBJ2-5
D gene: NA
V gene: TRBV27
clone size: many
CDR3 DNA: TGTGCCAGCAGTTTATTCCCGGAGAGGGTGGAGACCCAGTACTTC
CDR3 protein: CASSLFPERVETQYF

J gene: TRBJ2-2
D gene: TRBD2
V gene: TRBV2
clone size: many
CDR3 DNA: TGTGCCAGCAGTGAAGCGCTAGCGGGGGGGACCGGGGAGCTGTTTTTT
CDR3 protein: CASSEALAGGTGELFF

J gene: TRBJ1-1
D gene: NA
V gene: TRBV6-2/TRBV6-3
clone size: NA
CDR3 DNA: TGTGCCAGCAGTTCCGCATATCCGAGATCCACTGAAGCTTTCTTT
CDR3 protein: CASSSAYPRSTEAFF

J gene: TRBJ1-5
D gene: NA
V gene: TRBV28
clone size: NA
CDR3 DNA: TGTGCCAGCAGTTTAGTACAGGCGGACAATCAGCCCCAGCATTTT
CDR3 protein: CASSLVQADNQPQHF

J gene: TRBJ1-2
D gene: TRBD1
V gene: TRBV6-1
clone size: NA
CDR3 DNA: TGTGCCAGCAGTGTGGCAGGGGGGAACTATGGCTACACCTTC
CDR3 protein: CASSVAGGNYGYTF

J gene: TRBJ1-5
D gene: NA
V gene: TRBV28
clone size: few
CDR3 DNA: TGTGCCAGCAGTCCGGGGGCTCTCAATCAGCCCCAGCATTTT
CDR3 protein: CASSPGALNQPQHF

J gene: TRBJ1-1
D gene: TRBD1
V gene: TRBV27
clone size: many
CDR3 DNA: TGTGCCAGCAGTAGTTACAGGGGGCGGGGTGGAGCTTTCTTT
CDR3 protein: CASSSYRGRGGAFF

J gene: TRBJ2-3
D gene: NA
V gene: TRBV28
clone size: once
CDR3 DNA: TGTGCCAGCAGTACCGACCGAAAGTTTACGTGGGGGGATACGCAGTATTTT
CDR3 protein: CASSTDRKFTWGDTQYF

J gene: TRBJ1-5
D gene: NA
V gene: TRBV4-1
clone size: NA
CDR3 DNA: TGCGCCAGCAGCCCTGGGGGGGTTCAGCCCCAGCATTTT
CDR3 protein: CASSPGGVQPQHF

J gene: TRBJ2-4
D gene: TRBD1
V gene: TRBV28
clone size: NA
CDR3 DNA: TGTGCCAGCAGCCTAACAGGGGACGAAAACATTCAGTACTTC
CDR3 protein: CASSLTGDENIQYF

J gene: TRBJ2-5
D gene: TRBD1
V gene: TRBV12-3/TRBV12-4
clone size: few
CDR3 DNA: TGTGCCAGCAGCCGCGACAGGGTCCAAGAGACCCAGTACTTC
CDR3 protein: CASSRDRVQETQYF

J gene: TRBJ2-2
D gene: TRBD2
V gene: TRBV6-6
clone size: many
CDR3 DNA: TGTGCCAGCAGTTACGCCGGGACTAGCGGGAGCGTGAGGGCGAACACCGGGGAGCTGTTTTTT
CDR3 protein: CASSYAGTSGSVRANTGELFF

J gene: TRBJ1-5
D gene: NA
V gene: TRBV10-3
clone size: NA
CDR3 DNA: TGTGCCACTACGGACACCAAAGGTGATCAGCCCCAGCATTTT
CDR3 protein: CATTDTKGDQPQHF

J gene: TRBJ2-7
D gene: NA
V gene: TRBV27
clone size: many
CDR3 DNA: TGTGCCGCAGCCAGGAGCACCTTTAACGAGCAGTACTTC
CDR3 protein: CAAARSTFNEQYF

J gene: TRBJ2-5
D gene: NA
V gene: TRBV7-9
clone size: once
CDR3 DNA: TGTGCCAGCAGCTTCAGGACGGGTCTCTTCGAGACCCAGTACTTC
CDR3 protein: CASSFRTGLFETQYF

J gene: TRBJ1-2
D gene: NA
V gene: TRBV19
clone size: many
CDR3 DNA: TGTGCCAGTAGCACCCGGGCAGGGTGGGATGGCTACACCTTC
CDR3 protein: CASSTRAGWDGYTF

J gene: TRBJ2-2
D gene: TRBD2
V gene: TRBV27
clone size: NA
CDR3 DNA: TGTGCCAGCAGTTCGCCGGGACTAAGCCCCGGGGAGCTGTTTTTT
CDR3 protein: CASSSPGLSPGELFF

J gene: TRBJ2-5
D gene: TRBD1
V gene: TRBV6-1
clone size: many
CDR3 DNA: TGTGCCAGCAGTGGAGGGACAGGGGCCGCGGTAGAGACCCAGTACTTC
CDR3 protein: CASSGGTGAAVETQYF

J gene: TRBJ1-1
D gene: NA
V gene: TRBV7-3
clone size: many
CDR3 DNA: TGTGCCAGCAGCTTAACGGGAGGACCGAACACTGAAGCTTTCTTT
CDR3 protein: CASSLTGGPNTEAFF

J gene: TRBJ2-7
D gene: NA
V gene: TRBV6-2/TRBV6-3
clone size: NA
CDR3 DNA: TGTGCCAGCAGTACCCAGCGGAGCTCCTACGAGCAGTACTTC
CDR3 protein: CASSTQRSSYEQYF

J gene: TRBJ1-1
D gene: NA
V gene: TRBV12-3/TRBV12-4
clone size: NA
CDR3 DNA: TGTGCCAGCACTTGGGGGATTCGGACTGAAGCTTTCTTT
CDR3 protein: CASTWGIRTEAFF

J gene: TRBJ2-7
D gene: NA
V gene: TRBV25-1
clone size: NA
CDR3 DNA: TGTGCCAGCAGTGTCGGGACGACTGGGAACGAGCAGTACTTC
CDR3 protein: CASSVGTTGNEQYF

J gene: TRBJ2-7
D gene: NA
V gene: TRBV4-2
clone size: NA
CDR3 DNA: TGTGCCAGCAGCCAAGATGAGGGCAACTACGAGCAGTACTTC
CDR3 protein: CASSQDEGNYEQYF

J gene: TRBJ2-7
D gene: NA
V gene: TRBV12-3/TRBV12-4
clone size: few
CDR3 DNA: TGTGCCAGCAGTTGGGCGGGGAGCTCCTACGAGCAGTACTTC
CDR3 protein: CASSWAGSSYEQYF

J gene: TRBJ2-2
D gene: NA
V gene: TRBV6-1
clone size: NA
CDR3 DNA: TGTGCCAGCAGCGAAGACAGGATCGGGGAGCTGTTTTTT
CDR3 protein: CASSEDRIGELFF

J gene: TRBJ1-1
D gene: TRBD1
V gene: TRBV7-9
clone size: many
CDR3 DNA: TGTGCCAGCAGCTCCTGGGACAGCATGAACACTGAAGCTTTCTTT
CDR3 protein: CASSSWDSMNTEAFF

J gene: TRBJ2-7
D gene: TRBD1
V gene: TRBV29-1
clone size: many
CDR3 DNA: TGCAGCGTCGCCTCGAGGGACAGGGGGCCCTACGAGCAGTACTTC
CDR3 protein: CSVASRDRGPYEQYF

J gene: TRBJ1-2
D gene: NA
V gene: TRBV15
clone size: many
CDR3 DNA: TGTGCCACCAGCACCGGGGTCGATGGCTACACCTTC
CDR3 protein: CATSTGVDGYTF

J gene: TRBJ2-5
D gene: NA
V gene: TRBV28
clone size: NA
CDR3 DNA: TGTGCCAGCAGTGAGGGGGTGGAGACCCAGTACTTC
CDR3 protein: CASSEGVETQYF

J gene: TRBJ1-1
D gene: TRBD1
V gene: TRBV6-2/TRBV6-3
clone size: NA
CDR3 DNA: TGTGCCAGCCGGACCCGGGACAGGGGTTCTTCGGATGAAGCTTTCTTT
CDR3 protein: CASRTRDRGSSDEAFF

J gene: TRBJ2-5
D gene: TRBD2
V gene: TRBV20-1
clone size: many
CDR3 DNA: TGCAGTGCTAGCGAAATGCTCCTAGCGGTACAAGAGACCCAGTACTTC
CDR3 protein: CSASEMLLAVQETQYF

J gene: TRBJ1-1
D gene: NA
V gene: TRBV19
clone size: NA
CDR3 DNA: TGTGCCAGTAGTTCCGGGACCCCTCCGTCGAACACTGAAGCTTTCTTT
CDR3 protein: CASSSGTPPSNTEAFF

J gene: TRBJ2-5
D gene: TRBD1
V gene: TRBV6-5
clone size: many
CDR3 DNA: TGTGCCAGCCAGTATGGACAGGGGATAGAGACCCAGTACTTC
CDR3 protein: CASQYGQGIETQYF